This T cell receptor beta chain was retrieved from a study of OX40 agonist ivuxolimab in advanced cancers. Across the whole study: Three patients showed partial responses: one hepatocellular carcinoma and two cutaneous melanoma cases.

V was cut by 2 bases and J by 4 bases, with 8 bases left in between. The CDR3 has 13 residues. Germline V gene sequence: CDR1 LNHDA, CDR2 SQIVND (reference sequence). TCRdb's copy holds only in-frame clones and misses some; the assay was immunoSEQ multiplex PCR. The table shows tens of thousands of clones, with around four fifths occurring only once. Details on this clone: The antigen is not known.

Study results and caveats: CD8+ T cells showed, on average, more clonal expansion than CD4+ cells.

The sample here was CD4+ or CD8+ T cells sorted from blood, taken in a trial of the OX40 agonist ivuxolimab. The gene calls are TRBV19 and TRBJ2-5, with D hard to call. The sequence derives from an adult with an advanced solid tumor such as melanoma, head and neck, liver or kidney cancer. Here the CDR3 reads CASSINWGETQYF. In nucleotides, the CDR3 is TGTGCCAGTAGTATAAACTGGGGAGAGACCCAGTACTTC.